This T cell receptor (beta chain) came from a study of CD8+CD57+ T cells in acquired aplastic anemia. Across the study: Quantities of DNA derived from sorted CD4+ and CD8+ cells averaged around 3 ug. Average CD4+ read depth in healthy donors was about 10.8 million reads.

Profiling of TCR beta VDJ combinations and CDR3 sequences used genomic DNA as template. TCRdb re-derived calls from the reads in MiXCR, one entry per CDR3 protein. Of under 250,000 distinct CDR3 sequences listed, 34% are singletons. This clonotype has a count of ten or more. Its antigen is not known. Germline V CDR1 and CDR2: SGHTA, FQGNSA. There are 13 residues in the CDR3. V lost 4 bases and J lost 5, with 11 bases in between. Study observations and caveats: Patients and controls had in common fewer than 30 CD8+ CDR3 sequences. Patients and controls were not found to differ significantly in CD8+ Simpson's diversity.

This sequence was found in a human donor in good health, serving as a control. The rearrangement links TRBV7-2 to TRBJ1-1, with a possible D match to TRBD1 (5 bases). Sample: sorted CD4+, CD8+, or CD8+CD57+ T cells (not recorded which) from PBMCs. DNA for the CDR3: TGTGCCAGCAGCTGGCAGGGACGGACTGAAGCTTTCTTT. Amino acids: CASSWQGRTEAFF.